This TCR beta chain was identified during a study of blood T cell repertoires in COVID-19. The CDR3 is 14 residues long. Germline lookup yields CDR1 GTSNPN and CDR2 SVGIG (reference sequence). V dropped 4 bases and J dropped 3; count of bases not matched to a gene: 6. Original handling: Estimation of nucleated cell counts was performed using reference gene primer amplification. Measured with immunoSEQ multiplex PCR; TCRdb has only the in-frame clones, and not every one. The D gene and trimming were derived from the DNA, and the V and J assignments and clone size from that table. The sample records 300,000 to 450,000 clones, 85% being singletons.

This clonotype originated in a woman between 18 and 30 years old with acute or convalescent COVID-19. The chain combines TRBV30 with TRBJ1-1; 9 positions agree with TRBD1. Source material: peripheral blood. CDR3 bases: TGTGCCTGGACCGTGGGACAGGGTTACACTGAAGCTTTCTTT. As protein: CAWTVGQGYTEAFF.